Listed below are T cell receptor beta chains from one sample, sequenced in a study of long-term antiretroviral therapy in people with HIV. Produced via immunoSEQ multiplex PCR; TCRdb's table is partial and in-frame only. The sample consists of tens of thousands of clones, roughly 80% of them appearing once. Sequenced material: unsorted PBMCs, taken 0.2 years after starting antiretroviral therapy. All receptors come from a woman in her twenties or thirties with HIV. CDR3s include the opening cysteine and the closing phenylalanine or tryptophan.

V gene: TRBV19; J gene: TRBJ1-2; CDR3 protein: CASSSPTGYGYTF
V gene: TRBV30; J gene: TRBJ1-1; CDR3 protein: CACRQSMNTEAFF
V gene: TRBV7-2; J gene: TRBJ2-7; CDR3 protein: CASSLSGGQGTDEQYF
V gene: TRBV10-3; J gene: TRBJ2-3; CDR3 protein: CAISESSSGGDTDTQYF
V gene: TRBV6-5; J gene: TRBJ2-5; CDR3 protein: CASSWVGDQETQYF
V gene: TRBV5-1; J gene: TRBJ2-5; CDR3 protein: CASSRMAGRGGETQYF
V gene: TRBV6-5; J gene: TRBJ1-1; CDR3 protein: CASRQGGATEAFF
V gene: TRBV5-1; J gene: TRBJ2-3; CDR3 protein: CASSLVAGGLRTDTQYF
V gene: TRBV2; J gene: TRBJ2-2; CDR3 protein: CASSERGVGWTGELFF
V gene: TRBV12-2; J gene: TRBJ1-5; CDR3 protein: CARGMESNQPQHF
V gene: TRBV11-2; J gene: TRBJ1-1; CDR3 protein: CASSMSHGGEAFF
V gene: TRBV9; J gene: TRBJ2-2; CDR3 protein: CASTTTFGTGELFF
V gene: TRBV6-6; J gene: TRBJ2-1; CDR3 protein: CASSPTSGNEQFF
V gene: TRBV5-1; J gene: TRBJ1-3; CDR3 protein: CASSPDFMGSGNTIYF
V gene: TRBV5-5; J gene: TRBJ1-4; CDR3 protein: CASSSTGAGVFEKLFF
V gene: TRBV2; J gene: TRBJ1-1; CDR3 protein: CASIFTEAFF
V gene: TRBV19; J gene: TRBJ2-6; CDR3 protein: CASRREAGANVLTF
V gene: TRBV10-3; J gene: TRBJ1-1; CDR3 protein: CAITQRGTGITEAFF
V gene: TRBV4-1; J gene: TRBJ1-2; CDR3 protein: CASSQEPGTGVYTF
V gene: TRBV15; J gene: TRBJ1-3; CDR3 protein: CATSRDRRPLDTIYF
V gene: TRBV5-1; J gene: TRBJ2-2; CDR3 protein: CASSLALGGPVELFF
V gene: TRBV2; J gene: TRBJ2-6; CDR3 protein: CASSVPGQLIPFSGANVLTF
V gene: TRBV5-1; J gene: TRBJ2-1; CDR3 protein: CASSLASGRGGNEQFF